Below, one T cell receptor (beta chain) is given with its context. The antigen is undetermined. Data came from immunoSEQ multiplex PCR; TCRdb stores just in-frame clones and leaves some out. The repertoire holds approximately 120,000 clones, with around 93% as singletons. This sample is drawn from a study of T cell responses to AZD1222 COVID-19 vaccine. Points from the study as a whole: Among the donors, most were white British and more were female, and clonal diversity was possibly underestimated. Distributed over spike, vaccine-associated CD4 TCRs predominated at 160-218 and 743-854. Baseline serostatus was positive in only six AZD1222 recipients. The reported proportion of spike-specific TCRs targeting unmutated variant regions was nearly half.

V was trimmed by 5 bases and J by 4 bases, leaving 14 bases between them. This CDR3 has 14 residues. Germline CDR1 reads WSHSY; CDR2 reads SAAADI. The rearrangement joins TRBV10-2 to TRBJ1-2; no firm D call. This receptor was obtained from an adult in good health. Sequenced material: peripheral blood, taken on day 0 of AZD1222 vaccination. CDR3 bases: TGCGCCAGCAGTACCATAGAAAGGACCTATGGCTACACCTTC. Translated, it gives CASSTIERTYGYTF.